This T cell receptor beta chain was documented in a study of blood T cell repertoires in COVID-19. Study-level background: From T cells, B-cell-depleted T cells, or PBMCs came the material, which was cDNA or gDNA.

Participants reported their clinical history, and cohort assignment relied on those reports. Authors' methods: Estimates of nucleated cell counts were drawn from the amplification of reference gene primers. The repertoire was sequenced with immunoSEQ multiplex PCR; TCRdb's copy has only in-frame clones and lacks some. D and trimming come from the DNA, and the V and J calls and clone size come from that table. The data contain hundreds of thousands of clones, around nine tenths of them singletons. The CDR3 has 12 residues. The V end lost 2 bases, the J end lost 7 bases, and 6 bases lay between the germline ends. From germline, CDR1 is SGHKS and CDR2 YYEKEE (reference sequence).

This chain links TRBV5-5 with TRBJ1-4; D remains unclear. The receptor's source is a woman under 30 with acute COVID-19. Specimen: PBMCs or T cells enriched from blood (not recorded which). The chain's CDR3 is CASSLLSEKLFF. The CDR3 bases are TGTGCCAGCAGCTTATTGAGTGAAAAACTGTTTTTT.